This T cell receptor (beta chain) was recorded in a study of molecular identifiers for immune sequencing clone quantification. General study points: Jurkat TCR RNA from one cell was spiked into roughly 1 million naive cells, and it was reportedly detectable there.

CDR1 is DFQATT and CDR2 is SNEGSKA in the germline V gene (reference sequence). The junction had 5 bases not matched to a gene; V was cut back by 0 bases and J by 4 bases. The CDR3 consists of 15 residues. It was with previously described methods and listed TCR primers that bulk TCR libraries were made. TCRdb re-analysed the PCR reads in MiXCR, keeping a single row per CDR3 protein. This sample has about 640,000 distinct CDR3 sequences; 15% to 20% occur once, and the top ten carry around 0.9%. This clonotype came up many times. Its antigen remains unidentified. CD8+CD4-CCR7+CD45RA+ sorting gave the naive CD8 T cells.

The sequencing input was naive CD8+ T cells from blood, with Jurkat cell RNA spiked in. The subset is: FACS-sorted CD8+CD4-CCR7+CD45RA+ naive T cells. The receptor comes from a human donor in good health. Some libraries in this study had Jurkat cell RNA spiked in. The rearrangement joins TRBV20-1 to TRBJ2-2; TRBD2 matches 7 bases. The CDR3 DNA sequence: TGCAGTGCTAGAGATCGCGGGAGCCCCACCGGGGAGCTGTTTTTT. Translation: CSARDRGSPTGELFF.